A single sample is the source of the 27 T cell receptor beta chains below, sequenced in a study of blood T cell repertoires in COVID-19. Clones were sequenced by immunoSEQ multiplex PCR, and TCRdb holds only the in-frame ones, with some missing. Seen here are around 200,000 clones, about three quarters observed once, and the top ten hold 4.5% to 7%. The sequenced material came from peripheral blood. The receptors derive from a woman aged 65 to 85 with acute or convalescent COVID-19.

The chain carries TRBV6-5 and TRBJ2-1; D gene ambiguous. CDR1 and CDR2 from the germline V gene are MNHEY and SVGAGI. The V end lost 0 bases, the J end lost 0 bases, and 9 bases lay between the germline ends. The CDR3 is 16 amino acids. DNA of the CDR3: TGTGCCAGCAGTTACTCGTTCCGGAGCTCCTACAATGAGCAGTTCTTC. It is translated as CASSYSFRSSYNEQFF.

This clone turned up a few times. The chain joins TRBV29-1 to TRBJ1-2; the D gene is possibly TRBD1 (5 bases). This CDR3 has 14 residues. The germline V and J ends were trimmed by 4 bases and 7 bases, with 19 bases remaining between them. Germline V gene sequence: CDR1 SQVTM, CDR2 ANQGSEA. The CDR3 region has the DNA TGCAGCGTTGTTTGGATCCGGTCAAGGGGTGGCTACACCTTC. Translated, it gives CSVVWIRSRGGYTF.

The rearrangement links TRBV7-3 to TRBJ2-1, with 9 bases aligning to TRBD2. Germline trimming cut 4 bases from V and 7 bases from J; bases unmatched to any gene: 8. Per germline, CDR1 SGHTA and CDR2 FQGTGA. The CDR3 has 15 amino acids. The CDR3 loop is CASSSGVAGVNEQFF. The CDR3 coding sequence is TGTGCCAGCAGCTCCGGGGTAGCGGGAGTAAATGAGCAGTTCTTC. Based on the CDR3 plus reference TRBV7-3 and TRBJ2-1, the full variable domain is GAGVSQTPSNKVTEKGKYVELRCDPISGHTALYWYRQSLGQGPEFLIYFQGTGAADDSGLPNDRFFAVRPEGSVSTLKIQRTERGDSAVYLCASSSGVAGVNEQFFGPGTRLTVL.

The CDR3 sequence is CASSQMGLAGGSYNEQFF. CDR3 bases: TGCGCCAGCAGCCAGATGGGACTAGCGGGAGGGTCCTACAATGAGCAGTTCTTC. V usage is TRBV4-1 and J usage is TRBJ2-1; TRBD2 matches at 16 bases. The ends lost 3 bases at V and 1 base at J; junction bases unmatched: 3. Germline loops: CDR1 MGHRA, CDR2 YSYEKL. This CDR3 is 18 amino acids long.

J is TRBJ2-1 and V is TRBV28, with 9 bases aligning to TRBD2. Germline CDR1 and CDR2: MDHEN and SYDVKM. CDR3 size: 14 residues. V shed 7 bases and J 7 bases; nucleotides not matched to a gene: 8. The CDR3 sequence: CASKIAGVRNEQFF. The CDR3 nucleotides read TGTGCCAGCAAAATAGCGGGAGTCCGAAATGAGCAGTTCTTC.

This clone was seen a single time. V is TRBV11-3 and J is TRBJ1-1, with 9 bases aligning to TRBD1. CDR1 SGHNT and CDR2 YENEEA come from the germline V gene. The CDR3 covers 16 residues. V was pared by 5 bases and J by 3 bases, with 10 bases of the junction left unmatched. CDR3 sequence (DNA): TGTGCCAGCAGCCCCGGGACAGGGATATGGTACACTGAAGCTTTCTTT. Amino acid sequence: CASSPGTGIWYTEAFF.

The chain has TRBV5-4 and TRBJ2-2, with TRBD1 matching 7 bases. Germline V CDR1 and CDR2: SGHNT, YYREEE (reference sequence). J lost 7 bases, V lost 3 bases, and 12 bases had no gene match. This CDR3 contains 16 residues. CDR3 sequence: CASSSFSNRDSGELFF. CDR3 nucleotide sequence: TGTGCCAGCAGCTCCTTCTCAAACCGGGACAGCGGGGAGCTGTTTTTT.

This chain uses TRBV28 with TRBJ1-5; 10 bases fit TRBD1. Germline CDR1 reads MDHEN; CDR2 reads SYDVKM. Germline trimming cut 5 bases from V and 5 bases from J; bases unmatched to any gene: 6. This CDR3 contains 15 residues. For the CDR3, the DNA is TGTGCCAGCAGTCCGGGGACAGGGGTTGATCAGCCCCAGCATTTT. This translates into CASSPGTGVDQPQHF. Combining the CDR3 with reference TRBV28 and TRBJ1-5 gives the whole variable domain DVKVTQSSRYLVKRTGEKVFLECVQDMDHENMFWYRQDPGLGLRLIYFSYDVKMKEKGDIPEGYSVSREKKERFSLILESASTNQTSMYLCASSPGTGVDQPQHFGDGTRLSIL.

The chain employs TRBV30 and TRBJ1-6, with D possibly matching TRBD1 (5 bases). The CDR3 runs 15 residues. The germline gives CDR1 GTSNPN, CDR2 SVGIG (reference sequence). V gave up 4 bases and J gave up 10 bases, with 20 bases separating them. The CDR3 loop is CAWMGGVGLESPLHF. Here the CDR3 DNA reads TGTGCCTGGATGGGAGGGGTGGGCTTAGAATCACCCCTCCACTTT.

The chain carries TRBV19 and TRBJ2-3, with D possibly matching TRBD1 (6 bases). V lost 7 bases and J 4 bases, leaving 12 bases between the germline ends. The CDR3 extends over 13 amino acids. Germline assignment: CDR1 LNHDA and CDR2 SQIVND (reference sequence). The CDR3 region is CASNTGIADTQYF. In DNA form, the CDR3 reads TGTGCCAGTAACACAGGGATCGCAGATACGCAGTATTTT.

This clone was picked up a small number of times. The chain links TRBV5-8 to TRBJ2-1; the match to TRBD1 covers 8 bases. Trimming removed 2 bases from V and 10 bases from J; junction bases left unmatched: 23. The CDR3 contains 19 residues. The germline gives CDR1 SGHTS, CDR2 YDEGEE. The CDR3 region has the DNA TGTGCCAGCAGCTTATCTTACCCGGACAGGGTAAAAAAAGGAAGGGAGCAGTTCTTC. Protein product: CASSLSYPDRVKKGREQFF.

The V gene is TRBV7-9, the J gene TRBJ2-1, with 10 bases aligning to TRBD2. The germline V gene encodes CDR1 SEHNR and CDR2 FQNEAQ (reference sequence). V dropped 1 base and J dropped 8; count of bases not matched to a gene: 5. The CDR3 covers 15 residues. DNA of the CDR3: TGTGCCAGCAGCTTAGGGAGGCTAGCGGGAGATGAGCAGTTCTTC. This sequence encodes CASSLGRLAGDEQFF.

V is TRBV18 and J is TRBJ2-7; the D gene is possibly TRBD1 (5 bases). Trimming removed 2 bases from V and 3 bases from J, with 11 bases in between. Germline CDR1 KGHSH, CDR2 LQKENI. The CDR3 is 14 residues long. CDR3 sequence (DNA): TGTGCCAGCTCACCAGGGGCGGACCTCTACGAGCAGTACTTC. Protein: CASSPGADLYEQYF.

This sequence joins TRBV2 and TRBJ2-1; possibly TRBD2 for D (6 bases). The CDR3 length is 15 residues. V shed 7 bases and J shed 0 bases, with 13 bases lying between them. Germline loops: CDR1 SNHLY, CDR2 FYNNEI. The DNA of the CDR3 is TGTGCCAGCACCTTTGGCGGGACCTCCTACAATGAGCAGTTCTTC. It encodes CASTFGGTSYNEQFF.

The sample holds a few counts of this clone. The chain links TRBV7-2 to TRBJ2-4; weak D call: TRBD2 (6 bases). Germline loops: CDR1 SGHTA, CDR2 FQGNSA. V lost 6 bases and J lost 0, with 9 bases in between. This CDR3 contains 14 residues. Here the CDR3 reads CASSRGLAKNIQYF. As DNA, the CDR3 is TGTGCCAGCAGTCGGGGACTAGCCAAAAACATTCAGTACTTC.

The chain recombines TRBV5-5 with TRBJ1-1, with a possible D match to TRBD1 (6 bases). The CDR3 runs 13 residues. V was shortened by 2 bases and J by 3 bases, with 8 bases between the two germline ends. The germline V gene encodes CDR1 SGHKS and CDR2 YYEKEE (reference sequence). The CDR3: CASSFSGDTEAFF. CDR3 coding DNA: TGTGCCAGCAGCTTTTCAGGGGACACTGAAGCTTTCTTT.

The J gene is TRBJ2-4, the V gene TRBV18, with D possibly TRBD2 on 7 matching bases. The CDR3 totals 17 residues. With 3 bases removed from V and 2 bases from J, the gap between germline ends came to 17 bases. Germline V gene sequence: CDR1 KGHSH, CDR2 LQKENI. The CDR3 bases are TGTGCCAGCTCACCGTCGGGGGGCGGTTGGCCCAAAAACATTCAGTACTTC. This sequence encodes CASSPSGGGWPKNIQYF.

The chain recombines TRBV2 with TRBJ2-3; D ambiguous. V was cut by 6 bases and J by 1 base, with 14 bases left in between. CDR3 length: 15 amino acids. The germline CDR1 and CDR2 sequences are SNHLY and FYNNEI. In DNA form, the CDR3 reads TGTGCCAGCAGCCAGTGGTCGAGGCGCACAGATACGCAGTATTTT. Protein: CASSQWSRRTDTQYF.

The rearrangement joins TRBV5-1 to TRBJ2-7, with 9 bases matching TRBD2. Germline assignment: CDR1 SGHRS and CDR2 YFSETQ. The ends lost 0 bases at V and 2 bases at J; junction bases unmatched: 9. The CDR3 runs 17 residues. The CDR3 sequence: CASSLAGSGRAAYEQYF. Here the CDR3 DNA reads TGCGCCAGCAGCTTGGCTGGTAGCGGGAGAGCAGCCTACGAGCAGTACTTC. The full variable domain, in which reference TRBV5-1 and TRBJ2-7 provide the parts outside the CDR3, is KAGVTQTPRYLIKTRGQQVTLSCSPISGHRSVSWYQQTPGQGLQFLFEYFSETQRNKGNFPGRFSGRQFSNSRSEMNVSTLELGDSALYLCASSLAGSGRAAYEQYFGPGTRLTVT.

The chain has TRBV6-4 and TRBJ1-6; D unclear. Germline loops: CDR1 MRHNA, CDR2 SNTAGT. This CDR3 has 13 amino acids. V dropped 3 bases and J dropped 7 bases, with 7 bases sitting between them. CDR3 nucleotides: TGTGCCAGCAGTGATTCCCGGAATTCACCCCTCCACTTT. This sequence encodes CASSDSRNSPLHF.

This clone was counted only a few times. The chain uses TRBV11-3 and TRBJ2-1; TRBD2 might be the D (6 bases). The ends were cut back, 3 bases at V and 5 bases at J, with 11 bases in the middle. Germline CDR1 SGHNT, CDR2 YENEEA. The CDR3 runs to 14 residues. The CDR3 loop is CASSLTRKNNEQFF. CDR3 sequence (DNA): TGTGCCAGCAGCTTGACTAGGAAGAACAATGAGCAGTTCTTC. The whole variable domain, remainder taken from reference TRBV11-3 and TRBJ2-1, is EAGVVQSPRYKIIEKKQPVAFWCNPISGHNTLYWYLQNLGQGPELLIRYENEEAVDDSQLPKDRFSAERLKGVDSTLKIQPAELGDSAVYLCASSLTRKNNEQFFGPGTRLTVL.

The V call is TRBV6-6, the J call TRBJ2-5, with TRBD2 matching 14 bases. Germline V gives CDR1 MNHNY, CDR2 SVGAGI (reference sequence). The CDR3 is 16 amino acids. The ends lost 4 bases at V and 5 bases at J; junction bases unmatched: 6. The CDR3 region is CASSSRLAGGVETQYF. CDR3 coding DNA: TGTGCCAGCAGTTCCCGACTAGCGGGAGGGGTGGAGACCCAGTACTTC.

J is TRBJ2-7 and V is TRBV10-3, with no clear D. The CDR3 runs to 11 residues. The V gene's germline CDR1 is ENHRY and CDR2 SYGVKD. Trimming cost V 6 bases and J 1 base, with 4 bases left between them. CDR3: CAIRTSYEQYF. In DNA, the CDR3 is TGTGCCATCAGGACTTCCTACGAGCAGTACTTC.

This clone was counted only a few times. The chain has TRBV6-5 and TRBJ2-5; TRBD2 agrees at 7 bases. CDR1 is MNHEY and CDR2 is SVGAGI in the germline V gene. V shed 5 bases and J 1 base; nucleotides not matched to a gene: 4. There are 14 residues in the CDR3. The CDR3 region is CASSPSGAQETQYF. The CDR3 coding sequence is TGTGCCAGCAGTCCTAGCGGAGCCCAAGAGACCCAGTACTTC.

The chain couples TRBV28 to TRBJ1-1, with D unresolved. This CDR3 has 14 amino acids. Germline V CDR1 and CDR2: MDHEN, SYDVKM. Trimming took off 3 bases at V and 1 base at J, with 9 bases between the two ends. The CDR3 is CASSLAGRNTEAFF. CDR3 nucleotide sequence: TGTGCCAGCAGTTTGGCGGGCCGGAACACTGAAGCTTTCTTT.

The chain uses TRBV19 and TRBJ1-1; D is unclear. Trimming took off 5 bases at V and 0 bases at J, with 7 bases between the two ends. The germline V gene encodes CDR1 LNHDA and CDR2 SQIVND (reference sequence). The CDR3 runs to 13 residues. CDR3 residues: CASSVLLNTEAFF. In DNA, the CDR3 is TGTGCCAGTAGTGTCCTATTGAACACTGAAGCTTTCTTT.

In its sample, this clone was seen once. The chain couples TRBV30 to TRBJ2-7, with D unclear. CDR3 length: 12 residues. Germline CDR1 reads GTSNPN; CDR2 reads SVGIG (reference sequence). V shed 2 bases and J shed 6 bases, with 11 bases lying between them. The CDR3 loop reads CAWSLVRGEQYF. Here the CDR3 DNA reads TGTGCCTGGAGTTTAGTGCGCGGCGAGCAGTACTTC.